This TCR beta chain was recovered during a study of cytotoxic CD8 clonotypes in ibrutinib-treated CLL. The CDR3 extends over 15 amino acids. Germline V gene sequence: CDR1 MDHEN, CDR2 SYDVKM. V was clipped by 3 bases and J by 0 bases, with 8 bases between them. As for this clone: Its antigen remains unidentified.

The TCR beta libraries used approximately 2 micrograms of genomic DNA that came from cryopreserved PBMCs. Repertoires were generated with immunoSEQ multiplex PCR, while TCRdb's copy carries only in-frame clones and drops some. The sample has tens of thousands of clones; about two thirds are singletons. Study outcomes and limitations: Higher clonality was seen at ibrutinib response and a return toward baseline at progression.

This sample comprised PBMCs, obtained after 12 months of ibrutinib treatment. The source is a human donor with chronic lymphocytic leukemia. The V and J genes are TRBV28 and TRBJ1-4; no firm D call. CDR3 DNA sequence: TGTGCCAGCAGTTTGGGCGGTGCAACTAATGAAAAACTGTTTTTT. As protein: CASSLGGATNEKLFF.